Below are 28 T cell receptor beta chains sequenced from a single sample in a study of blood T cell repertoires in COVID-19. The data were produced by immunoSEQ multiplex PCR, yet TCRdb's version contains in-frame clones alone and is incomplete. The sample yields 200,000 or so clones, around four fifths seen once. The sequenced material came from peripheral blood. These receptors all come from a woman in her twenties or thirties with acute or convalescent COVID-19.

There are a few counts of this clone. V gene TRBV6-4 combines with J gene TRBJ1-2; D is possibly TRBD1 (5 bases). V lost 6 bases and J 4 bases, leaving 18 bases between the germline ends. The CDR3 is made up of 15 amino acids. Germline assignment: CDR1 MRHNA and CDR2 SNTAGT. For the CDR3, the DNA is TGTGCCAGCAGCCCCCAGGGTGATGCAACCTATGGCTACACCTTC. Amino acids: CASSPQGDATYGYTF.

This sequence joins TRBV28 and TRBJ1-3; 7 nucleotides align to TRBD1. CDR3 length: 16 amino acids. Germline values: CDR1 MDHEN, CDR2 SYDVKM. V was pared by 3 bases and J by 2 bases, with 7 bases of the junction left unmatched. This CDR3 reads CASSFVKGAPGNTIYF. The CDR3 DNA is TGTGCCAGCAGTTTCGTCAAGGGGGCCCCTGGAAACACCATATATTTT.

The chain employs TRBV6-5 and TRBJ1-4, with 7 bases that match TRBD1. The ends lost 5 bases at V and 10 bases at J; junction bases unmatched: 10. The CDR3 is 14 residues long. Germline CDR1 reads MNHEY; CDR2 reads SVGAGI. In nucleotides, the CDR3 is TGTGCCAGCAGTATCGACAGGGAGGAAAGAAAACTGTTTTTT. It yields the protein CASSIDREERKLFF.

The V call is TRBV28, the J call TRBJ2-3; maybe TRBD2 (6 bases). Germline V gene data show CDR1 as MDHEN and CDR2 as SYDVKM. V lost 6 bases and J lost 2, with 15 bases in between. The CDR3 is made up of 15 amino acids. CDR3 in amino acids: CASSLPGLYTDTQYF. DNA of the CDR3: TGTGCCAGCAGCCTACCGGGACTGTACACAGATACGCAGTATTTT.

The V gene is TRBV6-1, the J gene TRBJ1-2, with D tentatively TRBD1 (6 bases). The V gene lost 1 base and the J gene lost 3 bases, with 9 bases spanning the gap. CDR1 MNHNS and CDR2 SASEGT come from the germline V gene. The CDR3 sequence is 14 residues long. The DNA for the CDR3 is TGTGCCAGCAGTGAAGTGTCAGGGGACTATGGCTACACCTTC. Amino acids: CASSEVSGDYGYTF.

The chain is built from TRBV30 and TRBJ1-6; a possible D gene is TRBD1 (6 bases). The V gene's germline CDR1 is GTSNPN and CDR2 SVGIG (reference sequence). Trimming shortened V by 1 base and J by 7 bases, and 14 bases separated the two germline ends. The CDR3 spans 15 residues. The CDR3 DNA follows: TGTGCCTGGAGTGACGCGGGGGGCATCAATTCACCCCTCCACTTT. This sequence encodes CAWSDAGGINSPLHF.

The chain couples TRBV29-1 to TRBJ1-1; D is unresolved. The CDR3 totals 12 residues. The ends were cut back, 7 bases at V and 5 bases at J, with 14 bases in the middle. CDR1 is SQVTM, CDR2 ANQGSEA, per germline. The CDR3 is CSAQLRSTEAFF. DNA for the CDR3: TGCAGCGCGCAGCTGAGGTCAACTGAAGCTTTCTTT.

V is TRBV28 and J is TRBJ2-3; TRBD2 agrees at 7 bases. J lost 2 bases, V lost 2 bases, and 7 bases had no gene match. This CDR3 is 16 amino acids long. CDR1 is MDHEN and CDR2 is SYDVKM in the germline V gene. CDR3 amino acids: CASSLGPTSATDTQYF. DNA of the CDR3: TGTGCCAGCAGTTTAGGGCCCACTAGCGCCACAGATACGCAGTATTTT.

The V gene is TRBV6-5, the J gene TRBJ2-2, with D perhaps matching TRBD2 (6 bases). V dropped 6 bases and J dropped 6 bases, with 11 bases sitting between them. The CDR3 consists of 13 residues. The germline V gene encodes CDR1 MNHEY and CDR2 SVGAGI. In DNA form, the CDR3 reads TGTGCCAGCAGGTGGTCGGGAGCCGGGGAGCTGTTTTTT. Protein sequence: CASRWSGAGELFF.

The chain carries TRBV10-3 and TRBJ1-2; the match to TRBD1 covers 10 bases. This CDR3 is 14 amino acids long. CDR1 is ENHRY, CDR2 SYGVKD, per germline. Trimming at V came to 6 bases and at J to 6 bases, leaving 7 bases not matched to a gene. CDR3 loop: CAIRGQGRRDGYTF. CDR3 in DNA: TGTGCCATCAGGGGACAGGGGAGGAGGGATGGCTACACCTTC.

CDR3 sequence (DNA): TGTGCCAGCAGTTTGGGACAGGGATCTTCAGATACGCAGTATTTT. Its protein product is CASSLGQGSSDTQYF. The chain uses TRBV28 and TRBJ2-3; 9 nucleotides line up with TRBD1. The CDR3 loop spans 15 amino acids. Germline values: CDR1 MDHEN, CDR2 SYDVKM. The ends lost 3 bases at V and 4 bases at J; junction bases unmatched: 5.

The chain combines TRBV27 with TRBJ1-2; D perhaps matches TRBD1 (5 bases). The V gene lost 6 bases and the J gene lost 8 bases, with 13 bases spanning the gap. The germline V gene has CDR1 MNHEY and CDR2 SMNVEV (reference sequence). The CDR3 contains 12 residues. CDR3 sequence reads: CASSKWGGGYTF. CDR3 DNA: TGTGCCAGCAGCAAGTGGGGCGGCGGCTACACCTTC.

The gene calls are TRBV2 and TRBJ1-2; D might be TRBD1 (6 bases). V was shortened by 9 bases and J by 3 bases, with 14 bases between the two germline ends. The germline V gene encodes CDR1 SNHLY and CDR2 FYNNEI. The CDR3 length is 13 residues. CDR3 in amino acids: CASESDRDYGYTF. As DNA, the CDR3 is TGTGCCAGTGAGTCGGACAGAGACTATGGCTACACCTTC.

This clone was counted only a few times. This chain joins TRBV4-3 and TRBJ1-6; the match to TRBD1 covers 9 bases. Germline CDR1 is LGHNA and CDR2 is YSLEER. The CDR3 is 15 residues long. Losses at the gene ends were 3 bases for V and 7 bases for J; bases not matched to a gene: 4. The CDR3 region has the DNA TGCGCCAGCAGCCAGGAGGGACAGGGAAATTCACCCCTCCACTTT. Translation: CASSQEGQGNSPLHF.

The CDR3 sequence is CAISDPGGNSPLHF. The DNA for the CDR3 is TGTGCCATCAGTGATCCAGGGGGGAATTCACCCCTCCACTTT. The chain employs TRBV10-3 and TRBJ1-6; 7 nucleotides line up with TRBD1. The CDR3 consists of 14 residues. V shed 3 bases and J 7 bases; nucleotides not matched to a gene: 3. Germline CDR1 ENHRY, CDR2 SYGVKD.

This clone was detected once. The rearrangement joins TRBV2 to TRBJ2-7; D not certain. V was cut by 2 bases and J by 0 bases, with 11 bases left in between. The CDR3 runs 15 residues. The germline V gene encodes CDR1 SNHLY and CDR2 FYNNEI. The DNA for the CDR3 is TGTGCCAGCAGTGAAATTTTCATGAGCTCCTACGAGCAGTACTTC. Encoded protein: CASSEIFMSSYEQYF.

The genes are TRBV28 and TRBJ2-7, with TRBD1 matching 9 bases. Trimming cost V 5 bases and J 3 bases; bases outside gene matches: 5. Germline V gives CDR1 MDHEN, CDR2 SYDVKM. CDR3 length equals 14 residues. This chain's CDR3 is CASSQDRGFYEQYF. CDR3 in DNA: TGTGCCAGCAGTCAAGACAGGGGGTTCTACGAGCAGTACTTC.

CDR3 sequence reads: CASSSFLQDLSYEQYF. The CDR3 nucleotides read TGTGCCAGCAGTTCGTTTTTACAGGATCTCTCCTACGAGCAGTACTTC. The chain couples TRBV27 to TRBJ2-7; perhaps TRBD1 as D (5 bases). There are 16 residues in the CDR3. Trimming left V 4 bases short and J 0 bases short, with 16 bases between. Germline loops: CDR1 MNHEY, CDR2 SMNVEV (reference sequence).

The genes are TRBV30 and TRBJ1-3; a possible D gene is TRBD1 (5 bases). In germline, CDR1 is GTSNPN, CDR2 SVGIG (reference sequence). The CDR3 has 15 amino acids. The V end was cut by 1 base, the J end by 0 bases, with 10 bases between. CDR3: CAWSAGLTSGNTIYF. The CDR3 region has the DNA TGTGCCTGGAGTGCAGGGCTTACCTCTGGAAACACCATATATTTT.

The rearrangement joins TRBV28 to TRBJ2-7; 7 bases map to TRBD1. V was pared by 5 bases and J by 1 base, with 8 bases of the junction left unmatched. Germline CDR1 and CDR2: MDHEN and SYDVKM. The CDR3 has 15 amino acids. As DNA, the CDR3 is TGTGCCAGCAGTCCAGACCGGACAGGTTCCTACGAGCAGTACTTC. The encoded protein is CASSPDRTGSYEQYF.

The CDR3 here is CASRDTGNSPLHF. The CDR3 region has the DNA TGTGCCAGCAGAGATACAGGGAATTCACCCCTCCACTTT. V is TRBV12-3 or TRBV12-4 and J is TRBJ1-6, with D maybe TRBD1 (6 bases). The germline V and J ends were trimmed by 6 bases and 7 bases, with 10 bases remaining between them. The CDR3 is made up of 13 amino acids.

V and J are TRBV4-2 and TRBJ1-2; 8 nucleotides line up with TRBD1. The CDR3 runs 13 residues. The J segment lost 8 bases and the V segment lost 4 bases, leaving 6 bases of the junction unmatched. CDR1 is LGHNA, CDR2 YNFKEQ, per germline. Here the CDR3 reads CASSPQGALGYTF. As DNA, the CDR3 is TGTGCCAGCAGCCCTCAGGGGGCTTTGGGCTACACCTTC.

The chain has TRBV18 and TRBJ1-1; D unclear. This CDR3 region has 16 residues. V was shortened by 3 bases and J by 2 bases, with 16 bases between the two germline ends. CDR1 and CDR2 (germline): KGHSH, LQKENI. CDR3 amino acids: CASSPYQTGYNTEAFF. CDR3 nucleotides: TGTGCCAGCTCACCTTATCAGACGGGGTATAACACTGAAGCTTTCTTT. The variable domain in full, with the rest retrieved from reference TRBV18 and TRBJ1-1, is NAGVMQNPRHLVRRRGQEARLRCSPMKGHSHVYWYRQLPEEGLKFMVYLQKENIIDESGMPKERFSAEFPKEGPSILRIQQVVRGDSAAYFCASSPYQTGYNTEAFFGQGTRLTVV.

This chain links TRBV30 with TRBJ1-5; D is uncertain. Trimming took off 0 bases at V and 5 bases at J, with 8 bases between the two ends. This CDR3 has 13 amino acids. Germline loops: CDR1 GTSNPN, CDR2 SVGIG (reference sequence). CDR3 sequence reads: CAWSVQSDQPQHF. The CDR3 DNA is TGTGCCTGGAGTGTACAAAGTGATCAGCCCCAGCATTTT. Drawing the rest from reference TRBV30 and TRBJ1-5, the complete variable domain is SQTIHQWPATLVQPVGSPLSLECTVEGTSNPNLYWYRQAAGRGLQLLFYSVGIGQISSEVPQNLSASRPQDRQFILSSKKLLLSDSGFYLCAWSVQSDQPQHFGDGTRLSIL.

The V gene is TRBV11-1, the J gene TRBJ1-2; TRBD1 matches at 10 bases. The V segment lost 5 bases and the J segment 2 bases; nucleotides outside the gene matches: 5. This CDR3 has 15 residues. Germline CDR1 SGHAT, CDR2 FQDESV (reference sequence). The CDR3 sequence: CASSVTDRGNYGYTF. In nucleotides, the CDR3 is TGTGCCAGCAGCGTCACGGACAGGGGGAACTATGGCTACACCTTC.

This chain joins TRBV18 and TRBJ2-7; 7 bases fit TRBD1. Trimming cost V 3 bases and J 6 bases; bases outside gene matches: 8. Germline values: CDR1 KGHSH, CDR2 LQKENI. CDR3 length: 14 amino acids. This CDR3 reads CASSPLGTEGEQYF. As DNA, the CDR3 is TGTGCCAGCTCACCTCTTGGGACAGAAGGCGAGCAGTACTTC.

V gene TRBV29-1 combines with J gene TRBJ2-7; 8 bases line up with TRBD2. The CDR3 loop spans 14 amino acids. V trimming: 4 bases; J trimming: 6 bases; junction bases outside the gene matches: 11. From germline, CDR1 is SQVTM and CDR2 ANQGSEA. CDR3 in amino acids: CSVAVRSGSSEQYF. The CDR3 coding sequence is TGCAGCGTTGCTGTCCGGAGCGGGAGTTCCGAGCAGTACTTC.

V gene TRBV18 combines with J gene TRBJ2-7; 11 bases agree with TRBD1. The length of the CDR3 is 14 residues. Germline V gives CDR1 KGHSH, CDR2 LQKENI. After removal of 6 bases from V and 6 bases from J, the junction contained 7 bases not matched to a gene. CDR3 sequence: CASSRTGTGGEQYF. The CDR3 bases are TGTGCCAGCTCTCGGACCGGGACAGGGGGCGAGCAGTACTTC.